This TCR beta chain was recovered during a study of T cell changes during pregnancy in multiple sclerosis. Method: immunoSEQ multiplex PCR; TCRdb's copy keeps in-frame clones and lacks some. The sample lists approximately 40,000 clones; about nine tenths were seen once. The CDR3 extends over 14 amino acids. Deletions cut 3 bases from V and 5 bases from J, with 14 bases between. Germline loops: CDR1 SGHRS, CDR2 YFSETQ. The specimen was CD8+ T cells from peripheral blood mononuclear cells, collected in the third trimester of pregnancy. This sequence joins TRBV5-1 and TRBJ1-2, with D possibly TRBD1 on 5 matching bases. This TCR was recovered from a female donor with multiple sclerosis, enrolled in a pregnancy study. This chain's CDR3 is CASSSATDLYGYTF. Written as DNA, the CDR3 is TGCGCCAGCAGCTCCGCGACAGACCTTTATGGCTACACCTTC.